This TCR beta chain was observed in a study of blood T cell repertoires in COVID-19. Germline-derived CDR1 and CDR2 are LNHDA and SQIVND (reference sequence). The CDR3 consists of 16 residues. V lost 5 bases, J lost 3 bases, and 17 bases lay in between. Generated by immunoSEQ multiplex PCR, the TCRdb table keeps only in-frame clones and is missing some. The table records fewer than 150,000 clones, approximately 84% of them present only once. The gene calls are TRBV19 and TRBJ1-5; D is ambiguous. The TCR originated in a woman between 45 and 65 years old who had recovered from COVID-19. Specimen: peripheral blood. Here the CDR3 reads CASSPGGPWLNQPQHF. The CDR3 DNA is TGTGCCAGTAGTCCAGGAGGACCCTGGCTCAATCAGCCCCAGCATTTT. Filled out from reference TRBV19 and TRBJ1-5, the complete variable domain reads DGGITQSPKYLFRKEGQNVTLSCEQNLNHDAMYWYRQDPGQGLRLIYYSQIVNDFQKGDIAEGYSVSREKKESFPLTVTSAQKNPTAFYLCASSPGGPWLNQPQHFGDGTRLSIL.